Sequencing of this T cell receptor beta chain was carried out in a study of vaccination and CD4 T cells after COVID-19. Study-wide background: Once diagnosed, patients had post-COVID samples drawn a median roughly 110 days later (range 35 to 161). From HCoV-229E, HCoV-OC43, HCoV-NL63 and SARS-CoV-2, overlapping spike peptides were used to stimulate the cells. Cultures designated as controls were supplied with a CEFX pool, an HIV-1 Nef pool, or no peptide.

Described treatment: roughly ten-day PBMC culture with coronavirus spike peptide pools or control peptides (ViraFEST assay). Researchers used the Oncomine TCR Beta short-read assay to sequence DNA from cultured CD4+ T cells. TCRdb ran MiXCR on the PCR reads and lists one entry per CDR3 protein. The table includes roughly 20,000 distinct CDR3 sequences, approximately 40% detected once. Findings and caveats of the study: Median reactive clonotypes, those recognizing SARS-CoV-2, rose from around 21 to 38, not significantly.

There are 14 residues in the CDR3. With respect to this clonotype: Its antigen is currently unknown.

The rearrangement uses TRBV12-3 or TRBV12-4 and TRBJ2-1; 10 bases are a match to TRBD2. The J call may be faulty, since TRBJ2-7 better matches the DNA end. The sample consisted of CD4+ T cells from blood, cultured in vitro, taken after SARS-CoV-2 vaccination. The clonotype was recovered from a human donor who had recovered from COVID-19. Written as DNA, the CDR3 is TGTGCCAGCCGGACGAGCGGGAGGGGGTACGAGCAGTACTTC. Translated, it gives CASRTSGRGYEQYF.